These T cell receptor beta chains were read from a single sample in a study of blood T cell repertoires in COVID-19. Only in-frame clones appear in the TCRdb table, and some are missing; sequencing was by immunoSEQ multiplex PCR. The sample lists about 190,000 clones, 70% to 90% occurring once. Sequenced material: peripheral blood. Source of these receptors: a woman aged 40-49 years who had recovered from COVID-19. Both conserved end residues are part of each CDR3. A D gene is named only where the DNA matches it firmly. Where a row states a size, it is once, few, many or the class of an expanded clone; other rows omit it.

NA	TRBV10-2	TRBJ2-1	NA	CASSPGSGESNEQFF	TGCGCCAGCAGCCCGGGGTCGGGAGAATCCAATGAGCAGTTCTTC
TRBD2	TRBV6-2/TRBV6-3	TRBJ2-7	NA	CASSYWSRAGGSHEQYF	TGTGCCAGCAGTTACTGGTCGCGGGCGGGAGGGTCCCACGAGCAGTACTTC
TRBD2	TRBV5-8	TRBJ2-1	NA	CASRAPGLAYNEQFF	TGTGCCAGCAGGGCCCCCGGACTAGCCTACAATGAGCAGTTCTTC
NA	TRBV24-1	TRBJ2-3	NA	CATAVGGSDTQYF	TGTGCCACCGCAGTTGGCGGTTCCGATACGCAGTATTTT
NA	TRBV5-1	TRBJ1-1	NA	CASSSEPQGAGGNTEAFF	TGCGCCAGCAGCTCAGAACCACAGGGAGCCGGAGGAAACACTGAAGCTTTCTTT
TRBD1	TRBV27	TRBJ2-2	few	CASSPGTGLTGELFF	TGTGCCAGCAGTCCCGGGACAGGGCTCACCGGGGAGCTGTTTTTT
NA	TRBV1	TRBJ1-5	NA	CTSSLYPLEVNTIHQPQHF	TGCACCAGCAGCCTATACCCACTCGAGGTGAATACGATCCATCAGCCCCAGCATTTT
NA	TRBV10-3	TRBJ1-6	NA	CAISESQGLGSPLHF	TGTGCCATCAGTGAGTCCCAGGGATTAGGTTCACCCCTCCACTTT
TRBD1	TRBV5-1	TRBJ2-1	NA	CASSFRQGDNNEQFF	TGCGCCAGCAGCTTTCGACAGGGAGACAACAATGAGCAGTTCTTC
TRBD1	TRBV9	TRBJ2-7	NA	CASSVVSGGSSEQYF	TGTGCCAGCAGCGTAGTGTCAGGGGGTTCGAGCGAGCAGTACTTC
TRBD1	TRBV9	TRBJ2-7	NA	CASSGNSSGQFSYEQYF	TGTGCCAGCAGCGGGAACAGCTCGGGACAGTTCTCCTACGAGCAGTACTTC
TRBD2	TRBV5-4	TRBJ2-1	NA	CASSLELAGENEQFF	TGTGCCAGCAGCTTGGAACTAGCGGGGGAGAATGAGCAGTTCTTC
NA	TRBV27	TRBJ1-1	NA	CASSLGGGDEAFF	TGTGCCAGCAGTTTAGGAGGAGGGGATGAAGCTTTCTTT
NA	TRBV25-1	TRBJ1-1	NA	CASSAREGTAEAFF	TGTGCCAGCAGTGCCAGGGAGGGGACGGCTGAAGCTTTCTTT
TRBD2	TRBV29-1	TRBJ2-1	NA	CSVEVWAGETYNEQFF	TGCAGCGTTGAAGTGTGGGCGGGAGAGACCTACAATGAGCAGTTCTTC
TRBD1	TRBV4-3	TRBJ2-2	NA	CASSRPTGGGPGELFF	TGCGCCAGCAGCCGCCCGACAGGGGGCGGCCCCGGGGAGCTGTTTTTT
NA	TRBV20-1	TRBJ2-4	NA	CSAIDRYIQYF	TGCAGTGCTATCGACAGGTACATTCAGTACTTC
NA	TRBV19	TRBJ2-1	few	CASSIATTISYNEQFF	TGTGCCAGTAGTATAGCAACTACTATTTCCTACAATGAGCAGTTCTTC
TRBD1	TRBV7-2	TRBJ1-2	NA	CASSLASGQGVLDGYTF	TGTGCCAGCAGCTTAGCTTCGGGACAGGGTGTTCTAGATGGCTACACCTTC
NA	TRBV28	TRBJ1-1	NA	CASSLGEVAFF	TGTGCCAGCAGTCTCGGGGAGGTGGCTTTCTTT
NA	TRBV10-2	TRBJ1-1	NA	CASSEAGLVEAFF	TGCGCCAGCAGTGAGGCAGGGTTGGTTGAAGCTTTCTTT
NA	TRBV6-2/TRBV6-3	TRBJ1-5	NA	CASSYGQGSQPQHF	TGTGCCAGCAGTTACGGGCAGGGCAGCCAGCCCCAGCATTTT
NA	TRBV30	TRBJ2-2	once	CAWRRDSRSGELFF	TGTGCCTGGAGGCGGGATAGCCGATCCGGGGAGCTGTTTTTT
NA	TRBV5-1	TRBJ2-2	NA	CASSLFSTANTGELFF	TGCGCCAGCAGCTTGTTTTCGACAGCGAACACCGGGGAGCTGTTTTTT
NA	TRBV27	TRBJ2-5	once	CASSVTGNQETQYF	TGTGCCAGCAGTGTGACAGGTAATCAAGAGACCCAGTACTTC
NA	TRBV12-3/TRBV12-4	TRBJ2-1	NA	CASNSAYNEQFF	TGTGCCAGCAATTCGGCCTACAATGAGCAGTTCTTC
TRBD2	TRBV2	TRBJ2-7	NA	CASSVGAGRYDEQYF	TGTGCCAGCAGTGTTGGGGCCGGGAGGTACGACGAGCAGTACTTC
NA	TRBV14	TRBJ1-2	NA	CASSQDPRINYGYTF	TGTGCCAGCAGCCAAGATCCCAGGATTAACTATGGCTACACCTTC
TRBD1	TRBV4-2	TRBJ1-5	NA	CASSHRTGGNQPQHF	TGTGCCAGCAGCCATAGGACAGGTGGCAATCAGCCCCAGCATTTT
TRBD1	TRBV6-5	TRBJ1-2	NA	CASQAPDRGVGYTF	TGTGCCAGCCAAGCTCCGGACAGGGGTGTTGGCTACACCTTC
NA	TRBV19	TRBJ2-5	NA	CASSPQMGQEETQYF	TGTGCCAGTAGCCCCCAGATGGGACAAGAGGAGACCCAGTACTTC
TRBD1	TRBV4-3	TRBJ2-2	NA	CASTGTVNTGELFF	TGCGCCAGCACTGGGACAGTTAACACCGGGGAGCTGTTTTTT
NA	TRBV7-8	TRBJ1-5	NA	CASSPQIRGSNQPQHF	TGTGCCAGCAGCCCCCAAATCCGGGGAAGCAATCAGCCCCAGCATTTT
NA	TRBV29-1	TRBJ1-2	once	CSVGGGVYYGYTF	TGCAGCGTTGGTGGGGGCGTCTACTATGGCTACACCTTC
NA	TRBV5-5	TRBJ1-2	few	CASSPDSGGYGYTF	TGTGCCAGCAGCCCCGACAGCGGGGGCTATGGCTACACCTTC
TRBD2	TRBV2	TRBJ2-5	NA	CASTGAGTSGLQETQYF	TGTGCCAGCACTGGGGCCGGGACTAGCGGTCTACAAGAGACCCAGTACTTC
NA	TRBV12-3/TRBV12-4	TRBJ1-1	NA	CASSLTGIEAFF	TGTGCCAGCAGTTTAACGGGGATTGAAGCTTTCTTT
NA	TRBV27	TRBJ1-1	NA	CASSFGPSGNTEAFF	TGTGCCAGCAGTTTTGGGCCCTCGGGAAACACTGAAGCTTTCTTT
NA	TRBV19	TRBJ2-5	once	CASTQGTGIQETQYF	TGTGCCAGTACACAGGGAACGGGGATCCAAGAGACCCAGTACTTC
NA	TRBV19	TRBJ2-2	once	CASSSSGNTGELFF	TGTGCCAGTAGTAGTAGCGGGAACACCGGGGAGCTGTTTTTT
TRBD2	TRBV9	TRBJ2-3	NA	CASSLGLAGGPADTQYF	TGTGCCAGCAGCTTGGGACTAGCGGGAGGACCCGCAGATACGCAGTATTTT